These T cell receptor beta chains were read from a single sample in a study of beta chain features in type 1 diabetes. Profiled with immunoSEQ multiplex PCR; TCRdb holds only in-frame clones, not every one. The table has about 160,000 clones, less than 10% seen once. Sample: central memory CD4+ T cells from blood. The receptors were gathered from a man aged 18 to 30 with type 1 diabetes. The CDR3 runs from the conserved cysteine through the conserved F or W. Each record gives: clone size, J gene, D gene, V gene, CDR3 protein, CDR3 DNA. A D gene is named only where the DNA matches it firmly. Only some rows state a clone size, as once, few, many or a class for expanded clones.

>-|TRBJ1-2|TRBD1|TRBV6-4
CASRGDRIYGYTF
TGTGCCAGCAGGGGGGACAGAATCTATGGCTACACCTTC
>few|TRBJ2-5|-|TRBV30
CACNPSGQETQYF
TGTGCCTGTAATCCAAGCGGCCAAGAGACCCAGTACTTC
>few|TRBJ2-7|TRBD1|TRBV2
CASRPGQGAPEQYF
TGTGCCAGCAGGCCGGGACAGGGGGCGCCGGAGCAGTACTTC
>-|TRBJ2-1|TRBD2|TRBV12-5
CASGPLGTSGSNEQFF
TGTGCTAGTGGTCCGTTAGGGACTAGCGGGAGCAATGAGCAGTTCTTC
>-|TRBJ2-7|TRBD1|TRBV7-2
CASSLHGQGPYEQYF
TGTGCCAGCAGCCTCCACGGACAGGGGCCCTACGAGCAGTACTTC
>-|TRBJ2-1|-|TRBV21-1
CASSKDPRGGYNEQFF
TGTGCCAGCAGCAAAGACCCCCGGGGGGGCTACAATGAGCAGTTCTTC
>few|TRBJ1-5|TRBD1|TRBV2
CASSRWTGGKGNQPQHF
TGTGCCAGCAGCCGCTGGACAGGGGGCAAGGGCAATCAGCCCCAGCATTTT
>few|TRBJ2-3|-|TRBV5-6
CASSLKSGSDTQYF
TGTGCCAGCAGCTTGAAGTCGGGGAGCGATACGCAGTATTTT
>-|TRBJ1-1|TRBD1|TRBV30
CAWSVGTVNTEAFF
TGTGCCTGGAGTGTGGGGACAGTGAACACTGAAGCTTTCTTT
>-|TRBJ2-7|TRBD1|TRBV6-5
CASSRQGTWGEQYF
TGTGCCAGCAGTAGACAGGGGACGTGGGGCGAGCAGTACTTC
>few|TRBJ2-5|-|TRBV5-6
CASSFGRQETQYF
TGTGCCAGCAGCTTCGGCAGGCAAGAGACCCAGTACTTC
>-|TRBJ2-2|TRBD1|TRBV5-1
CASSLGVTGPGELFF
TGCGCCAGCAGCTTGGGAGTGACAGGGCCCGGGGAGCTGTTTTTT
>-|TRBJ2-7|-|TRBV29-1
CSVEGQTYEQYF
TGCAGCGTTGAAGGGCAGACCTACGAGCAGTACTTC
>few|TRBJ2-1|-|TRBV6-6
CASSYSRQTNEQFF
TGTGCCAGCAGTTACTCGAGACAGACCAATGAGCAGTTCTTC
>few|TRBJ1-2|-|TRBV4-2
CASSLGMRGYTF
TGTGCCAGCAGTCTCGGGATGCGCGGCTACACCTTC
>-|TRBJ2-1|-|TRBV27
CASSFQTHTGYNEQFF
TGTGCCAGCAGTTTTCAGACTCACACGGGGTACAATGAGCAGTTCTTC
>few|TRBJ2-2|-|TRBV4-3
CASSQVYGELFF
TGCGCCAGCAGCCAAGTTTACGGGGAGCTGTTTTTT
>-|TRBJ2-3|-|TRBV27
CASSLSALPSSTDTQYF
TGTGCCAGCAGTTTATCAGCGCTACCCTCTAGCACAGATACGCAGTATTTT
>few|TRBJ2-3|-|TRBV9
CASSVTFTTAGTDTQYF
TGTGCCAGCAGCGTCACATTTACAACCGCAGGGACAGATACGCAGTATTTT
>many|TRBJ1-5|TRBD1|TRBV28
CASSSTGSGQPQHF
TGTGCCAGCAGTTCGACAGGGAGCGGGCAGCCCCAGCATTTT
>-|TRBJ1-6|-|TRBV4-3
CASSQEPGPRGNSPLHF
TGCGCCAGCAGCCAAGAGCCAGGTCCTCGCGGGAATTCACCCCTCCACTTT
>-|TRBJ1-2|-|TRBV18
CASSSYRDNYGYTF
TGTGCCAGCTCCTCTTACAGGGATAACTATGGCTACACCTTC
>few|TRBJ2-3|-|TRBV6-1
CASSDLGNTDTQYF
TGTGCCAGCAGTGATCTGGGCAACACAGATACGCAGTATTTT
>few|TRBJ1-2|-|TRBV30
CAWRLVAGHYTF
TGTGCCTGGAGGCTAGTGGCAGGGCACTACACCTTC
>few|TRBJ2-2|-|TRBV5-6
CASSLFMNTGELFF
TGTGCCAGCAGCTTGTTCATGAACACCGGGGAGCTGTTTTTT
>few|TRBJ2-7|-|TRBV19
CASSTGTYEQYF
TGTGCCAGTAGTACAGGGACCTACGAGCAGTACTTC
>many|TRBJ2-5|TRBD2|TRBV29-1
CSVAGVRETQYF
TGCAGCGTAGCGGGAGTCCGGGAGACCCAGTACTTC
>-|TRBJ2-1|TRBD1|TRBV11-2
CASSSGTGSNEQFF
TGTGCCAGCAGTTCCGGGACAGGGTCGAATGAGCAGTTCTTC
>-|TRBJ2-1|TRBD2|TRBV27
CASYNLAGGNRLYNEQFF
TGTGCCAGCTACAACCTAGCGGGGGGAAATAGACTCTACAATGAGCAGTTCTTC
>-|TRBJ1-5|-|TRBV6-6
CASREFGNQPQHF
TGTGCCAGCAGAGAGTTCGGCAATCAGCCCCAGCATTTT
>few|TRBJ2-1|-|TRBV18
CASSPPLSNEQFF
TGTGCCAGCTCACCACCTCTTTCCAATGAGCAGTTCTTC
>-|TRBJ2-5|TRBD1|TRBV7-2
CASSHGQGKTQYF
TGTGCCAGCAGCCATGGACAGGGGAAGACCCAGTACTTC